The 31 T cell receptor beta chains below were found in one sample sequenced in a study of spatial heterogeneity in lung cancer (dated by TCRdb to the late 2010s). The research as a whole found: A correlation was observed between the number of expanded intratumoral alpha and beta TCRs and the tumor nonsynonymous mutation count.

The time point label for this specimen denotes: sample taken at primary tumor resection. The antigens these receptors bind are not known. Preparation of the library involved 5' RACE. Sequencing relied on a NextSeq 500. Starting from the raw public reads, TCRdb applied fastp trimming at Q25, assembled clones with MiXCR and retained in-frame beta chains. Each record represents a unique CDR3 protein, reported with the most common genes and DNA among its rows. Counted in this sample were 10,000 or so distinct CDR3 sequences; 9% to 15% of them appeared once. Of the sample, about 10% is held by the ten largest clones. Sequencing was performed on lung tumor tissue, taken at surgery. The receptors were gathered from a male donor with early-stage non-small cell lung cancer.

This clonotype was recorded at least ten times. Since the library was made to target alpha chains, this beta chain is a stray read and its abundance is not meaningful. The gene calls are TRBV7-3 and TRBJ2-2, with TRBD2 matching over 7 bases. The CDR3 contains 17 residues. Germline-derived CDR1 and CDR2 are SGHTA and FQGTGA. Trimming cost V 1 base and J 1 base; bases outside gene matches: 6. CDR3 DNA: TGTGCCAGCAGCTTAAAAGGCGGGAGCATGAACACCGGGGAGCTGTTTTTT. The encoded protein is CASSLKGGSMNTGELFF.

This clonotype was detected ten times or more. The library was prepared for alpha chains; this beta chain is a stray read, so its frequency means little. The genes are TRBV27 and TRBJ2-2; D is uncertain. Trimming shortened V by 3 bases and J by 1 base, and 9 bases separated the two germline ends. This CDR3 comprises 15 residues. Germline CDR1 and CDR2: MNHEY and SMNVEV (reference sequence). CDR3 coding DNA: TGTGCCAGCAGTTTCGGGTCCCAGAACACCGGGGAGCTGTTTTTT. This sequence encodes CASSFGSQNTGELFF.

This clonotype occurred many times. This beta chain came through as a stray read in a library set up for alpha chains, and its size says little. This sequence joins TRBV20-1 and TRBJ2-3, with D possibly being TRBD2 (5 bases). The CDR3 runs 15 residues. Germline V gene lookup returns CDR1 DFQATT and CDR2 SNEGSKA (reference sequence). With 0 bases removed from V and 0 bases from J, the gap between germline ends came to 10 bases. The CDR3 loop reads CSARDLLASTDTQYF. In nucleotides, the CDR3 is TGCAGTGCTAGAGATCTCCTAGCTAGCACAGATACGCAGTATTTT.

This clonotype was seen ten or more times. This beta chain lies outside the target of a library built for alpha chains; its clone size means little. This chain joins TRBV30 and TRBJ2-5, with D unclear. The V end was cut by 0 bases, the J end by 3 bases, with 11 bases between. Germline V gives CDR1 GTSNPN, CDR2 SVGIG (reference sequence). The CDR3 spans 14 residues. The CDR3: CAWSVAYSKETQYF. CDR3 coding DNA: TGTGCCTGGAGTGTAGCATATTCCAAAGAGACCCAGTACTTC.

This clonotype has just a few counts. Because this beta chain is a stray read in a library intended to capture alpha chains, its abundance should not be given much weight. This CDR3 reads CASSLRLGANQETQYF. CDR3 DNA sequence: TGTGCCAGCAGCTTACGGCTTGGGGCTAACCAAGAGACCCAGTACTTC. The rearrangement uses TRBV7-9 and TRBJ2-5, with D possibly being TRBD1 (5 bases). The CDR3 has 16 residues. Germline V gene sequence: CDR1 SEHNR, CDR2 FQNEAQ (reference sequence). V lost 2 bases, J lost 0 bases, and 13 bases lay in between.

This clonotype has ten or more counts. The size of this beta chain means little, since it is a stray read in a library made for alpha chains. The chain has TRBV2 and TRBJ1-4; 7 nucleotides line up with TRBD1. The CDR3 totals 14 residues. Germline values: CDR1 SNHLY, CDR2 FYNNEI. The V gene end was trimmed by 6 bases and the J gene end by 0 bases; junction bases not matched to a gene: 1. Here the CDR3 reads CASRGGTTNEKLFF. As DNA, the CDR3 is TGTGCCAGCAGAGGGGGCACAACTAATGAAAAACTGTTTTTT.

Many counts were recorded for this clonotype. A library made for alpha chains picked up this beta chain off target, so its size means little. V gene TRBV20-1 combines with J gene TRBJ2-1; the D gene is possibly TRBD1 (5 bases). The CDR3 consists of 15 residues. Germline V gene lookup returns CDR1 DFQATT and CDR2 SNEGSKA (reference sequence). V was trimmed by 4 bases and J by 3 bases, leaving 16 bases between them. CDR3: CSANGPGLYYNEQFF. DNA for the CDR3: TGCAGTGCTAACGGACCAGGGCTTTACTACAATGAGCAGTTCTTC.

This clonotype has at least ten counts. A library prepared for alpha chains yielded this beta chain as an off-target read; its size is of little meaning. V and J are TRBV20-1 and TRBJ2-3, with a tentative D call TRBD2 (6 bases). The CDR3 has 20 amino acids. CDR1 and CDR2 (germline): DFQATT, SNEGSKA (reference sequence). V lost 0 bases, J lost 2 bases, and 27 bases lay in between. CDR3 nucleotides: TGCAGTGCTAGAGATTTTGGTCGGGCGGGGAAAATGACTTCCACAGATACGCAGTATTTT. This encodes CSARDFGRAGKMTSTDTQYF.

The sample holds many counts of this clonotype. A library prepared for alpha chains yielded this beta chain as an off-target read; its size is of little meaning. The chain employs TRBV5-1 and TRBJ1-2; 7 bases are a match to TRBD1. After removal of 3 bases from V and 8 bases from J, the junction contained 7 bases not matched to a gene. Germline CDR1 reads SGHRS; CDR2 reads YFSETQ. This CDR3 is 13 amino acids long. For the CDR3, the DNA is TGCGCCAGCAGCTCCGGGACAGCGGGAGGCTACACCTTC. This encodes CASSSGTAGGYTF.

Judged by abundance, this clonotype is medium-sized. This beta chain was picked up by a library intended for alpha chains and is off target, so its count carries little meaning. This chain joins TRBV5-6 and TRBJ2-1, with 12 positions matching TRBD2. Trimming took 4 bases from V and 6 from J; bases not matched to a gene: 8. The CDR3 extends over 16 amino acids. In germline, CDR1 is SGHDT, CDR2 YYEEEE. The CDR3 DNA is TGTGCCAGCAGCAAACGACTAGCGGGAGACCTCAATGAGCAGTTCTTC. Protein sequence: CASSKRLAGDLNEQFF. The full variable domain, rest sourced from reference TRBV5-6 and TRBJ2-1, is DAGVTQSPTHLIKTRGQQVTLRCSPKSGHDTVSWYQQALGQGPQFIFQYYEEEERQRGNFPDRFSGHQFPNYSSELNVNALLLGDSALYLCASSKRLAGDLNEQFFGPGTRLTVL.

This clonotype was seen at least ten times. Because the library targeted alpha chains, this beta chain is an off-target read whose size means little. This chain joins TRBV10-3 and TRBJ1-1; maybe TRBD1 (5 bases). Trimming took off 4 bases at V and 0 bases at J, with 18 bases between the two ends. This CDR3 region has 17 residues. Germline V gene sequence: CDR1 ENHRY, CDR2 SYGVKD. The CDR3 is CAISVSSDGALNTEAFF. DNA for the CDR3: TGTGCCATCAGTGTATCTTCCGATGGGGCGCTGAACACTGAAGCTTTCTTT.

This clonotype has ten or more counts. This beta chain is a stray read from a library made for alpha chains; its abundance is not meaningful. The chain carries TRBV10-3 and TRBJ2-3; perhaps TRBD2 as D (7 bases). The CDR3 has 15 amino acids. Trimming stripped 3 bases from V and 4 bases from J, with 14 bases between. Germline V gives CDR1 ENHRY, CDR2 SYGVKD. This CDR3 is CAISEKGGHADTQYF. CDR3 nucleotides: TGTGCCATCAGTGAAAAGGGGGGGCACGCAGATACGCAGTATTTT.

This clonotype has a count of ten or more. Since the library was made to target alpha chains, this beta chain is a stray read and its abundance is not meaningful. The chain recombines TRBV4-1 with TRBJ2-2; D is unclear. V was pared by 7 bases and J by 0 bases, with 9 bases between. Per the germline V gene, CDR1 is MGHRA and CDR2 is YSYEKL. This CDR3 contains 14 residues. This chain's CDR3 is CASNKATNTGELFF. The CDR3 DNA follows: TGCGCCAGCAATAAAGCGACGAACACCGGGGAGCTGTTTTTT.

This clonotype was picked up many times. This beta chain represents an off-target read in a library built for alpha chains; its size is of limited meaning. The rearrangement uses TRBV6-5 and TRBJ2-7, with TRBD1 matching over 7 bases. The V and J ends lost 8 bases and 6 bases, in that order; junction bases with no gene match: 16. Germline lookup yields CDR1 MNHEY and CDR2 SVGAGI. The CDR3 is made up of 15 amino acids. DNA for the CDR3: TGTGCCAGCTGGGAATGGGGGACAGAGAGTACCGAGCAGTACTTC. Translating gives CASWEWGTESTEQYF.

This clonotype ranks as medium-sized. The library was built for alpha chains, so this beta chain is an off-target read and its size means little. The chain employs TRBV5-1 and TRBJ2-1; TRBD2 matches 8 bases. This CDR3 has 15 residues. Trimming at V came to 4 bases and at J to 5 bases, leaving 8 bases not matched to a gene. The germline V gene encodes CDR1 SGHRS and CDR2 YFSETQ. CDR3 DNA: TGCGCCAGCAGCCTAGGGGCTAGCGGGCACAATGAGCAGTTCTTC. Translation: CASSLGASGHNEQFF.

This clonotype is termed medium-sized (0.01 to 0.1%). As an off-target read in a library built for alpha chains, this beta chain has a frequency of little significance. This chain uses TRBV4-1 with TRBJ2-3; maybe TRBD2 (5 bases). The CDR3 is 16 residues long. Per the germline V gene, CDR1 is MGHRA and CDR2 is YSYEKL. Trimming cost V 0 bases and J 3 bases, with 13 bases left between them. The CDR3 region has the DNA TGCGCCAGCAGCCAAGATATAGGGAGTTTGACAGATACGCAGTATTTT. The encoded protein is CASSQDIGSLTDTQYF.

This clonotype was recorded at least ten times. A library made for alpha chains picked up this beta chain off target, so its size means little. The J gene is TRBJ2-7, the V gene TRBV5-5, with TRBD1 identical over 7 bases. The length of the CDR3 is 15 residues. V was pared by 3 bases and J by 3 bases, with 9 bases of the junction left unmatched. Germline CDR1 is SGHKS and CDR2 is YYEKEE (reference sequence). As DNA, the CDR3 is TGTGCCAGCAGCTGGGGACAGAGCTCAAGCTACGAGCAGTACTTC. Its translation: CASSWGQSSSYEQYF.

By share, this clonotype ranks as medium-sized. This beta chain slipped into a library made for alpha chains as a stray read, so its size is not meaningful. V is TRBV30 and J is TRBJ2-2; 11 positions match TRBD2. CDR3 length: 14 amino acids. Per the germline V gene, CDR1 is GTSNPN and CDR2 is SVGIG (reference sequence). V shed 3 bases, J shed 8 bases, and the junction held 5 bases outside the gene matches. The CDR3 nucleotides are TGTGCCTGGAGGGGACTAGCGGCCAGTGGGGAGCTGTTTTTT. Residues: CAWRGLAASGELFF.

By sample fraction, this clonotype is medium-sized. This beta chain is an unintended read in a library built for alpha chains; its size means little. This chain joins TRBV11-2 and TRBJ2-5; a possible D gene is TRBD2 (5 bases). CDR3 length: 13 amino acids. Germline CDR1 SGHAT, CDR2 FQNNGV. V gave up 5 bases and J gave up 5 bases, with 12 bases separating them. CDR3 bases: TGTGCCAGCAGCCCCGGGGAGTTTGAGACCCAGTACTTC. Amino acids: CASSPGEFETQYF.

This clonotype was counted between two and nine times. This beta chain lies outside the target of a library built for alpha chains; its clone size means little. CDR3 residues: CASSQVLRSYNEQFF. For the CDR3, the DNA is TGTGCCAGCAGCCAAGTGCTGCGATCCTACAATGAGCAGTTCTTC. The V and J genes are TRBV3-1 and TRBJ2-1; D ambiguous. CDR1 and CDR2 (germline): LGHDT, YNNKEL (reference sequence). V was pared by 1 base and J by 1 base, with 8 bases between. This CDR3 spans 15 amino acids.

This clonotype was seen many times. With the library built for alpha chains, this beta chain is off target and its frequency is not meaningful. The J gene is TRBJ2-5, the V gene TRBV28; D call uncertain. Between the trimmed V and J ends, which lost 3 bases and 5 bases, there was a span of 7 bases. Per germline, CDR1 MDHEN and CDR2 SYDVKM. The CDR3 consists of 12 residues. The chain's CDR3 is CASSLNIETQYF. CDR3 DNA sequence: TGTGCCAGCAGTTTGAATATTGAGACCCAGTACTTC.

This clonotype came up many times. This beta chain represents an off-target read in a library built for alpha chains; its size is of limited meaning. CDR3 in amino acids: CASQGRYGYTF. The CDR3 region has the DNA TGTGCCAGCCAAGGACGGTATGGCTACACCTTC. The chain combines TRBV4-2 with TRBJ1-2, with D hard to call. V was trimmed by 8 bases and J by 5 bases, leaving 9 bases between them. This CDR3 comprises 11 residues. CDR1 is LGHNA and CDR2 is YNFKEQ in the germline V gene.

This clonotype was recorded many times. This beta chain came through as a stray read in a library set up for alpha chains, and its size says little. The rearrangement joins TRBV7-8 to TRBJ1-5, with D possibly being TRBD1 (6 bases). Germline V gene sequence: CDR1 SGHVS, CDR2 FQNEAQ. The CDR3 is 16 amino acids. The V end was cut by 1 base, the J end by 7 bases, with 17 bases between. The CDR3 DNA sequence: TGTGCCAGCAGCTTAGGGGGTACAGGGTGGCGGCAGCCCCAGCATTTT. It yields the protein CASSLGGTGWRQPQHF. The full variable domain, completed using reference TRBV7-8 and TRBJ1-5, is GAGVSQSPRYKVAKRGQDVALRCDPISGHVSLFWYQQALGQGPEFLTYFQNEAQLDKSGLPSDRFFAERPEGSVSTLKIQRTQQEDSAVYLCASSLGGTGWRQPQHFGDGTRLSIL.

By share, this clonotype ranks as medium-sized. Since it is a stray read in a library aimed at alpha chains, this beta chain has a size that is not meaningful. The V and J genes are TRBV6-1 and TRBJ2-7; D gene ambiguous. V lost 2 bases to trimming and J lost 7 bases, with 9 bases between them. CDR1 and CDR2 (germline): MNHNS, SASEGT. CDR3 length: 12 amino acids. The CDR3 loop is CASSEISEEQYF. CDR3 bases: TGTGCCAGCAGTGAAATAAGTGAAGAGCAGTACTTC.

Ten or more counts support this clonotype. Because the library targeted alpha chains, this beta chain is an off-target read whose size means little. The chain employs TRBV12-3 or TRBV12-4 and TRBJ2-2, with D tentatively TRBD2 (6 bases). The length of the CDR3 is 21 residues. Trimming removed 2 bases at V and 5 bases at J, with 30 bases between. CDR3 protein: CASSLWDPMWGPGRGTGELFF. The CDR3 bases are TGTGCCAGCAGTTTATGGGACCCTATGTGGGGCCCCGGGAGAGGGACCGGGGAGCTGTTTTTT.

The sample holds many counts of this clonotype. This beta chain slipped into a library made for alpha chains as a stray read, so its size is not meaningful. The J gene is TRBJ2-7, the V gene TRBV14; TRBD1 agrees at 8 bases. V gave up 4 bases and J gave up 1 base; unmatched junction bases: 6. Germline CDR1 reads SGHDN; CDR2 reads FVKESK. The CDR3 is 15 residues long. The CDR3 region has the DNA TGTGCCAGCAGCCGAGGACAGGGACGTTCCTACGAGCAGTACTTC. Protein product: CASSRGQGRSYEQYF.

This clonotype has at least ten counts. This beta chain came through as a stray read in a library set up for alpha chains, and its size says little. J is TRBJ1-3 and V is TRBV20-1; weak D call: TRBD1 (6 bases). CDR1 is DFQATT, CDR2 SNEGSKA, per germline (reference sequence). V lost 5 bases and J lost 0, with 8 bases in between. The CDR3 sequence is 13 residues long. CDR3 in amino acids: CSAQTGSGNTIYF. DNA for the CDR3: TGCAGTGCTCAGACAGGCTCTGGAAACACCATATATTTT.

This clonotype rates as medium-sized. Because this beta chain is a stray read in a library intended to capture alpha chains, its abundance should not be given much weight. The J gene is TRBJ1-1, the V gene TRBV5-1; no definite D call. V was cut by 0 bases and J by 0 bases, with 9 bases left in between. The CDR3 spans 15 residues. Germline V gene lookup returns CDR1 SGHRS and CDR2 YFSETQ. This chain's CDR3 is CASSLDLSLNTEAFF. CDR3 bases: TGCGCCAGCAGCTTGGATTTATCGTTGAACACTGAAGCTTTCTTT.

This clonotype was found many times. Found in a library prepared for alpha chains, this beta chain is an off-target read, and its abundance has little meaning. This chain links TRBV6-1 with TRBJ1-2; D is undetermined. The CDR3 runs 13 residues. The V gene's germline CDR1 is MNHNS and CDR2 SASEGT. Trimming stripped 4 bases from V and 7 bases from J, with 13 bases between. In DNA form, the CDR3 reads TGTGCCAGCAGTGGGACCCTCAAGGGTGGCTACACCTTC. Translating it yields CASSGTLKGGYTF.

This clonotype is deemed medium-sized. Found in a library prepared for alpha chains, this beta chain is an off-target read, and its abundance has little meaning. J is TRBJ2-3 and V is TRBV11-2; TRBD2 matches at 11 bases. Germline V gene lookup returns CDR1 SGHAT and CDR2 FQNNGV. The CDR3 loop spans 16 amino acids. With V trimmed by 0 bases and J by 6 bases, 5 bases remained unmatched. The CDR3 DNA is TGTGCCAGCAGCTTAGACCGGACTAGCGGGTTGGATACGCAGTATTTT. Amino acid sequence: CASSLDRTSGLDTQYF. Full variable domain (rest looked up from reference TRBV11-2 and TRBJ2-3): EAGVAQSPRYKIIEKRQSVAFWCNPISGHATLYWYQQILGQGPKLLIQFQNNGVVDDSQLPKDRFSAERLKGVDSTLKIQPAKLEDSAVYLCASSLDRTSGLDTQYFGPGTRLTVL.

This clonotype was seen at least ten times. Because this beta chain is a stray read in a library intended to capture alpha chains, its abundance should not be given much weight. The V call is TRBV14, the J call TRBJ2-2, with D perhaps TRBD2 (6 bases). The ends were cut back, 0 bases at V and 5 bases at J, with 13 bases in the middle. The CDR3 runs to 16 residues. Germline CDR1 and CDR2: SGHDN and FVKESK. In nucleotides, the CDR3 is TGTGCCAGCAGCCAAGAGGGCGGGAAGCCTACCGGGGAGCTGTTTTTT. This sequence encodes CASSQEGGKPTGELFF.